A selection of T cell receptor beta chains follows, all from one sample in a study of cytomegalovirus exposure and HLA in healthy donors. Assay: immunoSEQ multiplex PCR; the TCRdb copy retains only in-frame clones and omits some. The sample comprises 90,000 to 95,000 clones, 70% to 90% of which are singletons, and around 2% rests with the top ten. What was sequenced was PBMCs. Source of these receptors: a man between 18 and 35 years old in good health and CMV-seronegative. Both conserved end residues are part of each CDR3. The D gene is left open where the match is weak. Not all rows give a size; the values are once, few, many and, for expanded clones, a class.

d_gene: .; abundance: .; j_gene: TRBJ1-3; v_gene: TRBV5-6; CDR3aa: CASSPTGSSGNTIYF; CDR3nt: TGTGCCAGCAGCCCGACCGGGTCCTCTGGAAACACCATATATTTT
d_gene: TRBD1; abundance: .; j_gene: TRBJ1-4; v_gene: TRBV7-9; CDR3aa: CASSFWTGTEKLFF; CDR3nt: TGTGCCAGCAGCTTCTGGACAGGGACCGAAAAACTGTTTTTT
d_gene: TRBD2; abundance: .; j_gene: TRBJ2-6; v_gene: TRBV14; CDR3aa: CASSQDPAGGPGANVLTF; CDR3nt: TGTGCCAGCAGCCAAGATCCGGCGGGGGGCCCTGGGGCCAACGTCCTGACTTTC
d_gene: TRBD1; abundance: .; j_gene: TRBJ2-5; v_gene: TRBV11-2; CDR3aa: CASSFPTGNRETQYF; CDR3nt: TGTGCCAGCAGCTTCCCGACAGGGAATAGAGAGACCCAGTACTTC
d_gene: TRBD2; abundance: few; j_gene: TRBJ2-7; v_gene: TRBV4-2; CDR3aa: CASRPLAGGPYEQYF; CDR3nt: TGTGCCAGCAGGCCGCTAGCGGGGGGGCCCTACGAGCAGTACTTC
d_gene: TRBD1; abundance: few; j_gene: TRBJ1-2; v_gene: TRBV2; CDR3aa: CASSEESGGAGYTF; CDR3nt: TGTGCCAGCAGTGAAGAGTCAGGGGGCGCGGGCTACACCTTC
d_gene: TRBD1; abundance: .; j_gene: TRBJ1-2; v_gene: TRBV25-1; CDR3aa: CASNRGVSGYTF; CDR3nt: TGTGCCAGCAACAGGGGTGTCTCTGGCTACACCTTC
d_gene: TRBD1; abundance: .; j_gene: TRBJ1-6; v_gene: TRBV5-6; CDR3aa: CASSLWQGARSPLHF; CDR3nt: TGTGCCAGCAGCTTGTGGCAGGGGGCACGTTCACCCCTCCACTTT
d_gene: TRBD2; abundance: .; j_gene: TRBJ2-2; v_gene: TRBV7-9; CDR3aa: CASSLPRAGEAGELFF; CDR3nt: TGTGCCAGCAGCTTACCGCGTGCGGGGGAGGCCGGGGAGCTGTTTTTT
d_gene: .; abundance: .; j_gene: TRBJ2-5; v_gene: TRBV6-1; CDR3aa: CASSASGTYKETQYF; CDR3nt: TGTGCCAGCAGTGCGTCCGGGACTTACAAAGAGACCCAGTACTTC
d_gene: .; abundance: .; j_gene: TRBJ2-7; v_gene: TRBV5-8; CDR3aa: CASSDQGLGYEQYF; CDR3nt: TGTGCCAGCAGCGACCAGGGCCTAGGGTACGAGCAGTACTTC
d_gene: TRBD2; abundance: .; j_gene: TRBJ2-3; v_gene: TRBV6-6; CDR3aa: CASSYEGLAADTQYF; CDR3nt: TGTGCCAGCAGTTACGAGGGACTAGCGGCAGATACGCAGTATTTT
d_gene: TRBD1; abundance: .; j_gene: TRBJ1-1; v_gene: TRBV2; CDR3aa: CASGVEGATEAFF; CDR3nt: TGTGCCAGCGGGGTAGAGGGGGCCACTGAAGCTTTCTTT
d_gene: .; abundance: once; j_gene: TRBJ1-1; v_gene: TRBV19; CDR3aa: CASRGIQGVTEAFF; CDR3nt: TGTGCCAGTAGGGGGATACAGGGCGTCACTGAAGCTTTCTTT
d_gene: TRBD1; abundance: .; j_gene: TRBJ2-1; v_gene: TRBV9; CDR3aa: CASSVRSGTEYNEQFF; CDR3nt: TGTGCCAGCAGCGTACGCTCCGGGACAGAGTACAATGAGCAGTTCTTC
d_gene: TRBD2; abundance: .; j_gene: TRBJ2-7; v_gene: TRBV5-1; CDR3aa: CASSLGTSGGRLGWEQYF; CDR3nt: TGCGCCAGCAGCCTAGGGACTAGCGGGGGCCGATTGGGGTGGGAGCAGTACTTC
d_gene: .; abundance: .; j_gene: TRBJ1-4; v_gene: TRBV7-9; CDR3aa: CASSFRQLDEKLFF; CDR3nt: TGTGCCAGCAGCTTTAGGCAGCTAGATGAAAAACTGTTTTTT
d_gene: TRBD2; abundance: once; j_gene: TRBJ2-1; v_gene: TRBV7-9; CDR3aa: CASSFPPSGAPPNYNEQFF; CDR3nt: TGTGCCAGCAGCTTCCCCCCTAGCGGGGCACCACCTAACTACAATGAGCAGTTCTTC